What follows are 31 T cell receptor beta chains derived from one specimen sequenced in a study of identical twins. TCRdb itself ran the 5' RACE reads through MiXCR, one entry per CDR3 protein. The table lists some 500,000 distinct CDR3 sequences, about 20% of them singletons. The same data also contributed to another study, on T cells expressing NK-cell markers.

The sample was CD4+ T cells sorted from blood. These receptors were taken from a woman between 18 and 29 years old in good health.

The CDR3 DNA is TGCAGTGCCGGGCAGGGGGGGTCTGGAAACACCATATATTTT. This encodes CSAGQGGSGNTIYF. The rearrangement links TRBV20-1 to TRBJ1-3; TRBD1 aligns across 7 bases. V gave up 6 bases and J gave up 1 base; unmatched junction bases: 6. Germline values: CDR1 DFQATT, CDR2 SNEGSKA (reference sequence). The CDR3 sequence is 14 residues long.

The sample holds a few counts of this clonotype. J is TRBJ2-2 and V is TRBV20-1, with a possible D match to TRBD2 (6 bases). Germline V CDR1 and CDR2: DFQATT, SNEGSKA (reference sequence). This CDR3 is 15 amino acids long. Trimming left V 2 bases short and J 4 bases short, with 14 bases between. The CDR3 DNA reads TGCAGTGCTAGACGTCCGGGACTTCCCACCGGGGAGCTGTTTTTT. Amino acid sequence: CSARRPGLPTGELFF.

The chain employs TRBV12-3 or TRBV12-4 and TRBJ2-3; 7 bases fit TRBD2. The length of the CDR3 is 16 residues. V dropped 1 base and J dropped 3; count of bases not matched to a gene: 7. DNA of the CDR3: TGTGCCAGCAGTTTAGGCCTAGCGGCAGCTACAGATACGCAGTATTTT. Protein product: CASSLGLAAATDTQYF.

The rearrangement joins TRBV10-3 to TRBJ2-7; possibly TRBD1 or TRBD2 for D (5 bases each). Deletions cut 6 bases from V and 5 bases from J, with 14 bases between. The CDR3 is 13 residues long. Germline CDR1 is ENHRY and CDR2 is SYGVKD. The CDR3: CAIRGPGVNEQYF. The CDR3 DNA is TGTGCCATCAGGGGGCCCGGGGTAAACGAGCAGTACTTC.

This clonotype was observed a handful of times. This sequence joins TRBV27 and TRBJ2-5, with 8 bases identical to TRBD2. Unmatched junction bases numbered 6, after V lost 4 bases and J lost 5 bases. The CDR3 totals 14 residues. Germline V lookup: CDR1 MNHEY, CDR2 SMNVEV (reference sequence). CDR3 region: CASSYGRAGETQYF. The DNA of the CDR3 is TGTGCCAGCAGTTACGGGAGGGCAGGCGAGACCCAGTACTTC.

This sequence joins TRBV3-1 and TRBJ1-2; D not resolved. The germline gives CDR1 LGHDT, CDR2 YNNKEL (reference sequence). V dropped 1 base and J dropped 8 bases, with 11 bases sitting between them. The CDR3 totals 13 residues. The CDR3 is CASSQVYSTGYTF. The CDR3 DNA reads TGTGCCAGCAGCCAAGTGTACTCAACAGGCTACACCTTC.

This clonotype has at least ten counts. The V call is TRBV12-3 or TRBV12-4, the J call TRBJ1-2; D is unresolved. The length of the CDR3 is 12 residues. The germline V and J ends were trimmed by 6 bases and 4 bases, with 9 bases remaining between them. The CDR3 DNA sequence: TGTGCCAGCAGCTTTGGGAGCTATGGCTACACCTTC. Its protein is CASSFGSYGYTF.

This clonotype was seen a few times. The genes are TRBV6-5 and TRBJ2-2, with 10 bases aligning to TRBD2. From germline, CDR1 is MNHEY and CDR2 SVGAGI. CDR3 length equals 18 residues. V lost 4 bases, J lost 1 base, and 9 bases stayed unmatched. The CDR3 DNA sequence: TGTGCCAGCAGTTCGGGTAGCGGGGGGCTAAAGAACACCGGGGAGCTGTTTTTT. Translated, it gives CASSSGSGGLKNTGELFF.

This chain links TRBV24-1 with TRBJ2-1; 8 bases fit TRBD2. Germline V gene lookup returns CDR1 KGHDR and CDR2 SFDVKD. CDR3 length: 14 residues. The trim removed 2 bases at V and 5 bases at J, leaving 1 base unmatched. Here the CDR3 DNA reads TGTGCCACCAGTGATTCTAGCGGGCACAATGAGCAGTTCTTC. Translating it yields CATSDSSGHNEQFF.

V is TRBV4-2 and J is TRBJ2-5; D possibly corresponds to TRBD2 (5 bases). Trimming removed 1 base from V and 2 bases from J, with 14 bases in between. This CDR3 comprises 16 residues. Germline CDR1 and CDR2: LGHNA and YNFKEQ. The CDR3 sequence: CASSQGNGMAQETQYF. The CDR3 DNA sequence: TGTGCCAGCAGCCAAGGTAACGGGATGGCACAAGAGACCCAGTACTTC.

The J gene is TRBJ1-5, the V gene TRBV6-5, with TRBD1 matching over 8 bases. J lost 2 bases, V lost 4 bases, and 7 bases had no gene match. Per germline, CDR1 MNHEY and CDR2 SVGAGI. The CDR3 contains 16 residues. CDR3 in DNA: TGTGCCAGCAGTTCTCATCCGGGACAGGGCAATCAGCCCCAGCATTTT. Protein sequence: CASSSHPGQGNQPQHF.

The chain uses TRBV12-3 or TRBV12-4 and TRBJ1-2; 7 bases map to TRBD1. This CDR3 is 14 amino acids long. The ends lost 4 bases at V and 4 bases at J; junction bases unmatched: 6. CDR3 nucleotide sequence: TGTGCCAGCAGTTCCCGACAGGGCCTCTATGGCTACACCTTC. Its translation is CASSSRQGLYGYTF.

J is TRBJ1-5 and V is TRBV3-1; the D is unclear. Deletions cut 0 bases from V and 6 bases from J, with 6 bases between. The CDR3 sequence is 13 residues long. Per germline, CDR1 LGHDT and CDR2 YNNKEL (reference sequence). CDR3 coding DNA: TGTGCCAGCAGCCAAGATCAGAGTCAGCCCCAGCATTTT. Amino acids: CASSQDQSQPQHF.

The sample holds many counts of this clonotype. V gene TRBV12-3 or TRBV12-4 combines with J gene TRBJ2-3, with no clear D. This CDR3 is 12 amino acids long. V was trimmed by 6 bases and J by 8 bases, leaving 12 bases between them. The CDR3 sequence is CASRQTLRTQYF. Written as DNA, the CDR3 is TGTGCCAGCAGACAGACTCTCCGTACGCAGTATTTT.

The chain couples TRBV7-6 to TRBJ2-1, with 7 nucleotides matching TRBD1. The V gene's germline CDR1 is SGHVS and CDR2 FNYEAQ. The trim removed 5 bases at V and 4 bases at J, leaving 8 bases unmatched. This CDR3 region has 15 residues. The chain's CDR3 is CASSQGVGGYNEQFF. Written as DNA, the CDR3 is TGTGCCAGCAGCCAGGGGGTAGGGGGATACAATGAGCAGTTCTTC.

The CDR3, as DNA: TGTGCCAGCAGCGTAGGTAGGGGGTCGCAAAGTGGGCGAGAGACCCAGTACTTC. This translates into CASSVGRGSQSGRETQYF. The chain joins TRBV9 to TRBJ2-5; D is perhaps TRBD1 (6 bases). Between the trimmed V and J ends, which lost 0 bases and 4 bases, there was a span of 22 bases. This CDR3 spans 18 amino acids. Germline CDR1 is SGDLS and CDR2 is YYNGEE.

The genes are TRBV5-1 and TRBJ2-1; 9 bases agree with TRBD2. V trimming: 4 bases; J trimming: 4 bases; junction bases outside the gene matches: 6. CDR1 and CDR2 from the germline V gene are SGHRS and YFSETQ. The CDR3 sequence is 15 residues long. The CDR3 nucleotides are TGCGCCAGCAGCCCGTGGACTAGCGTTTACAATGAGCAGTTCTTC. Its protein product is CASSPWTSVYNEQFF.

The table lists this clonotype with a few counts. The V gene is TRBV5-1, the J gene TRBJ2-1; 11 nucleotides agree with TRBD2. The CDR3 sequence is 16 residues long. J lost 3 bases, V lost 2 bases, and 4 bases had no gene match. Germline values: CDR1 SGHRS, CDR2 YFSETQ. The CDR3 DNA follows: TGCGCCAGCAGCTTTATGGGACTAGCGGACTACAATGAGCAGTTCTTC. It codes for CASSFMGLADYNEQFF.

This clonotype occurred a few times. The rearrangement links TRBV5-1 to TRBJ2-1, with a possible D match to TRBD2 (5 bases). V gave up 4 bases and J gave up 0 bases, with 14 bases separating them. Germline loops: CDR1 SGHRS, CDR2 YFSETQ. The CDR3 is made up of 16 amino acids. CDR3 coding DNA: TGCGCCAGCAGCCCCAGGTCCGGAGGCTCCTACAATGAGCAGTTCTTC. Translation: CASSPRSGGSYNEQFF.

This clonotype was counted between two and nine times. The chain is built from TRBV20-1 and TRBJ2-3, with 7 bases that match TRBD1. The CDR3 is made up of 14 amino acids. The germline gives CDR1 DFQATT, CDR2 SNEGSKA (reference sequence). With V trimmed by 2 bases and J by 4 bases, 6 bases remained unmatched. The CDR3 DNA reads TGCAGTGCTAGAAGGGGGCCCAGGTCAGATACGCAGTATTTT. This encodes CSARRGPRSDTQYF.

This clonotype was counted a few times. The CDR3 protein is CASSQAYSMNTEAFF. CDR3 nucleotides: TGCGCCAGCAGCCAAGCCTACTCCATGAACACTGAAGCTTTCTTT. The V call is TRBV5-1, the J call TRBJ1-1, with D uncertain. V lost 4 bases, J lost 0 bases, and 13 bases lay in between. CDR1 SGHRS and CDR2 YFSETQ come from the germline V gene. The CDR3 loop spans 15 amino acids.

The chain joins TRBV6-6 to TRBJ2-7; D unresolved. The germline gives CDR1 MNHNY, CDR2 SVGAGI (reference sequence). The CDR3 spans 13 residues. V was shortened by 2 bases and J by 4 bases, with 9 bases between the two germline ends. The CDR3 loop is CASSYLWNYEQYF. The DNA for the CDR3 is TGTGCCAGCAGTTACCTCTGGAATTACGAGCAGTACTTC.

The chain couples TRBV20-1 to TRBJ2-1; D is undetermined. This CDR3 comprises 11 residues. Trimming took off 6 bases at V and 8 bases at J, with 11 bases between the two ends. Germline V gives CDR1 DFQATT, CDR2 SNEGSKA (reference sequence). The CDR3 bases are TGCAGTGCCGGTCAGTTCCATGAGCAGTTCTTC. Residues: CSAGQFHEQFF.

V and J are TRBV5-1 and TRBJ2-5, with D perhaps TRBD1 or TRBD2 (5 bases each). The CDR3 loop spans 16 amino acids. Looked up from germline, CDR1 is SGHRS and CDR2 is YFSETQ. Trimming took off 0 bases at V and 2 bases at J, with 14 bases between the two ends. CDR3 DNA: TGCGCCAGCAGCTTGGCCTCGGGGACGGTTCAAGAGACCCAGTACTTC. Its translation: CASSLASGTVQETQYF. Filled out from reference TRBV5-1 and TRBJ2-5, the complete variable domain reads KAGVTQTPRYLIKTRGQQVTLSCSPISGHRSVSWYQQTPGQGLQFLFEYFSETQRNKGNFPGRFSGRQFSNSRSEMNVSTLELGDSALYLCASSLASGTVQETQYFGPGTRLLVL.

The table lists this clonotype with a few counts. V gene TRBV6-2 or TRBV6-3 combines with J gene TRBJ2-7; D could derive from TRBD1 or TRBD2 (5 bases each). Germline values: CDR1 MNHEY, CDR2 SVGEGT. Trimming removed 4 bases at V and 9 bases at J, with 25 bases between. CDR3 size: 16 residues. CDR3 region: CASSSHGGGPGTVQYF. CDR3 bases: TGTGCCAGCAGTTCACACGGTGGGGGACCCGGCACTGTGCAGTACTTC.

The chain carries TRBV20-1 and TRBJ2-4, with D perhaps assigned TRBD1 or TRBD2 (5 bases each). V lost 1 base, J lost 6 bases, and 13 bases lay in between. CDR1 and CDR2 from the germline V gene are DFQATT and SNEGSKA (reference sequence). The CDR3 has 14 residues. This CDR3 reads CSARGGTGINIQYF. CDR3 nucleotides: TGCAGTGCTAGAGGGGGGACCGGGATAAACATTCAGTACTTC.

This clonotype was found a few times. The junction shows a germline mismatch at one end, possibly a read error. This chain uses TRBV10-2 with TRBJ2-1; D ambiguous. Germline CDR1 and CDR2: WSHSY and SAAADI. This CDR3 has 13 amino acids. CDR3 in amino acids: CASLRASFNEQFF. CDR3 bases: TGCGCCAGCCTCCGGGCGTCCTTCAATGAGCAGTTCTTC.

This clonotype was picked up a small number of times. This rearrangement joins TRBV7-2 to TRBJ2-3, with D maybe TRBD2 (5 bases). The CDR3 is made up of 15 amino acids. V was cut by 3 bases and J by 0 bases, with 10 bases left in between. CDR1 and CDR2 from the germline V gene are SGHTA and FQGNSA. CDR3 protein: CASSFGGQSTDTQYF. The CDR3 DNA reads TGTGCCAGCAGCTTCGGCGGGCAGAGCACAGATACGCAGTATTTT.

The CDR3 here is CAAGTGHNEQFF. The CDR3 DNA sequence: TGTGCCGCCGGGACAGGACACAATGAGCAGTTCTTC. This chain joins TRBV6-1 and TRBJ2-1; 8 nucleotides align to TRBD1. CDR3 size: 12 residues. CDR1 MNHNS and CDR2 SASEGT come from the germline V gene. J gave up 5 bases and V 11 bases, and 5 bases lay outside the gene matches.

This clonotype has more than one count but fewer than ten. The rearrangement joins TRBV6-2 or TRBV6-3 to TRBJ2-1; D not resolved. The CDR3 has 14 residues. Germline V lookup: CDR1 MNHEY, CDR2 SVGEGT. Trimming left V 2 bases short and J 4 bases short, with 9 bases between. For the CDR3, the DNA is TGTGCCAGCAGTTACCCGGACGAGTACAATGAGCAGTTCTTC. It specifies CASSYPDEYNEQFF.

The chain carries TRBV20-1 and TRBJ2-1; D gene uncertain. V lost 3 bases and J 3 bases, leaving 9 bases between the germline ends. From germline, CDR1 is DFQATT and CDR2 SNEGSKA (reference sequence). The CDR3 loop spans 13 amino acids. The CDR3 reads CSASRSIYNEQFF. The CDR3 DNA follows: TGCAGTGCTAGTAGGTCCATCTACAATGAGCAGTTCTTC.